Listed below are T cell receptor beta chains from one sample, sequenced in a study of human T cells and chemical hapten exposure. Each CDR3 protein is one row after TCRdb ran MiXCR on the RACE reads. The sample contains about 98,000 distinct CDR3 sequences, 10% to 11% of which appear only once. The sample here was whole blood, taken in connection with sensitization to the hapten diphenylcyclopropenone (DPC). These receptors originate from a woman aged 55-69 years with alopecia areata. Some clones in this sample may be carry-over from other donors' samples. CDR3s include the opening cysteine and the closing phenylalanine or tryptophan. The D gene is left open where the match is weak.

TRBV2	-	CASSEATGDQPQHF
TRBV29-1	TRBD1	CSVTGTGAEQYF
TRBV29-1	-	CSVETRAGANVLTF
TRBV18	TRBD1	CASSPSASGGSYNEQFF
TRBV11-1	TRBD2	CASSLFASGGADTQYF
TRBV10-3	-	CAISESPVTETQYF
TRBV11-2	TRBD1	CASSLGPGQGYEQYF
TRBV7-3	-	CASSSQMRTEAFF
TRBV7-2	TRBD1	CASSYDRGASYEQYF
TRBV29-1	TRBD2	CSVSPLFGTTEQYF
TRBV20-1	-	CSARGFSDTQYF
TRBV5-1	TRBD2	CASSASGGLVETQYF
TRBV7-2	-	CASSLRVRNSPLHF
TRBV7-9	-	CASGTGSTDTQYF
TRBV7-9	-	CASSLRLSYEQYF
TRBV11-1	-	CASSPGRVNYNSPLHF
TRBV9	-	CASSVELGTQYF
TRBV5-1	TRBD2	CASSSRQAALAELNIQETQYF
TRBV14	-	CASSQVYGTEAFF
TRBV5-6	-	CASSLSRTDTQYF
TRBV29-1	-	CSVGAGSIYEQYF
TRBV20-1	TRBD2	CSARVSSGQETQYF
TRBV12-3/TRBV12-4	-	CASSLSYSGHGYTF
TRBV4-1	-	CASSQGLPGEQYF
TRBV20-1	TRBD1	CSARDQTGVFNSPLHF
TRBV10-3	-	CAISTGSSTGELFF
TRBV18	-	CASSPGAGWKFF
TRBV19	-	CATSSAGVSGYTF
TRBV12-3/TRBV12-4	-	CASSSGVYEQYF
TRBV3-1	TRBD2	CASSQMSGASYNEQFF
TRBV12-3/TRBV12-4	-	CASRGSFFSGNTIYF
TRBV4-2	-	CASSQGDSEAYGYTF
TRBV2	TRBD1	CASSGIETGEHYTF
TRBV20-1	-	CSARAPGLYTEAFF
TRBV6-1	TRBD1	CASSEGQGSITEAFF
TRBV7-2	-	CASSAGSHGARPYGYTF
TRBV5-4	-	CASSLGLLSQEAFF
TRBV3-1	-	CASSRSLLYEQYF